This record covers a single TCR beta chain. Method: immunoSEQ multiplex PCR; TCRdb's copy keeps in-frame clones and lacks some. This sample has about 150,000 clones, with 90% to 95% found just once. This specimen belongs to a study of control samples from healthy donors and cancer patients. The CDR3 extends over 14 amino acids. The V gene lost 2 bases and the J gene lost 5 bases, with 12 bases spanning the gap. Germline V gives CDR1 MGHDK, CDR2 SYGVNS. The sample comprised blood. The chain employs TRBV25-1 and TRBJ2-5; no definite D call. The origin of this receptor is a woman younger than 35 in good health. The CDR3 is CASSEEVPRETQYF. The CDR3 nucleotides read TGTGCCAGCAGTGAAGAAGTCCCGAGGGAGACCCAGTACTTC.